This T cell receptor beta chain was recovered during a study of a mutant IDH1 vaccine in newly diagnosed glioma. Background on the study: Most patients had radiochemotherapy with temozolomide before enrollment; others had one alone.

Study-level findings and limits: In 90% to 95% of patients, immune responses induced by the vaccine occurred. Pseudoprogression appeared independent of alterations in top peripheral clonotypes.

Sequencing used immunoSEQ multiplex PCR; TCRdb keeps in-frame clones, though not all of them. The sample records 70,000 to 95,000 clones, about 80% being singletons. Notes on this clone: The antigen remains undetermined.

In germline, CDR1 is LNHNV, CDR2 YYDKDF (reference sequence). This CDR3 comprises 15 residues. V was trimmed by 5 bases and J by 6 bases, leaving 20 bases between them. The time point is: baseline, week 1 (first vaccination visit). Treatment here: pre-vaccination baseline after standard-of-care therapy. New WHO grade 3 or 4 astrocytomas that were IDH1-mutant and ATRX-lost had been found in donors. The TCR comes from a man aged 40-50 years with glioma. Some clones in this sample may be carry-over from other donors' samples. This chain uses TRBV15 with TRBJ2-7, with D maybe TRBD1 (6 bases). The sequencing here drew on PBMCs, taken from a glioma patient treated with radiotherapy, temozolomide or both. CDR3 in DNA: TGTGCCACCAGCGGTGGCAGCACAGGGTCGTTCGAGCAGTACTTC. Translating it yields CATSGGSTGSFEQYF. The complete variable domain, with remaining parts taken from reference TRBV15 and TRBJ2-7, reads DAMVIQNPRYQVTQFGKPVTLSCSQTLNHNVMYWYQQKSSQAPKLLFHYYDKDFNNEADTPDNFQSRRPNTSFCFLDIRSPGLGDTAMYLCATSGGSTGSFEQYFGPGTRLTVT.